Shown below are 3 T cell receptor beta chains from a single sample sequenced in a study of control samples from healthy donors and cancer patients. Method: immunoSEQ multiplex PCR; TCRdb's copy keeps in-frame clones and lacks some. This sample has 80,000 to 100,000 clones; 80% to 95% occur once, and the top ten carry around 3%. Specimen: blood. The receptors derive from a human donor in good health. The donor label of this sample is uncertain.

V usage is TRBV7-2 and J usage is TRBJ1-5; 11 bases agree with TRBD1. The CDR3 is 15 residues long. Germline CDR1 reads SGHTA; CDR2 reads FQGNSA. After removal of 8 bases from V and 6 bases from J, the junction contained 9 bases not matched to a gene. The CDR3 DNA reads as TGTGCCAGCGGCAAAGGACAGGGGGCGGGTCAGCCCCAGCATTTT. Amino acid sequence: CASGKGQGAGQPQHF.

The chain links TRBV7-3 to TRBJ2-3; 14 bases align to TRBD2. Unmatched junction bases numbered 3, after V lost 4 bases and J lost 0 bases. Germline V gene data show CDR1 as SGHTA and CDR2 as FQGTGA. CDR3 size: 17 residues. The CDR3 DNA reads TGTGCCAGCAGCTCGGGACTAGCGGGGGCCAGCACAGATACGCAGTATTTT. Residues: CASSSGLAGASTDTQYF.

The chain links TRBV18 to TRBJ1-5, with D perhaps matching TRBD1 (6 bases). This CDR3 has 15 residues. The V gene's germline CDR1 is KGHSH and CDR2 LQKENI. Trimming took 3 bases from V and 6 from J, leaving 15 bases between them. This CDR3 is CASSPSGAGGQPQHF. Here the CDR3 DNA reads TGTGCCAGCTCACCGTCAGGGGCGGGGGGTCAGCCCCAGCATTTT.